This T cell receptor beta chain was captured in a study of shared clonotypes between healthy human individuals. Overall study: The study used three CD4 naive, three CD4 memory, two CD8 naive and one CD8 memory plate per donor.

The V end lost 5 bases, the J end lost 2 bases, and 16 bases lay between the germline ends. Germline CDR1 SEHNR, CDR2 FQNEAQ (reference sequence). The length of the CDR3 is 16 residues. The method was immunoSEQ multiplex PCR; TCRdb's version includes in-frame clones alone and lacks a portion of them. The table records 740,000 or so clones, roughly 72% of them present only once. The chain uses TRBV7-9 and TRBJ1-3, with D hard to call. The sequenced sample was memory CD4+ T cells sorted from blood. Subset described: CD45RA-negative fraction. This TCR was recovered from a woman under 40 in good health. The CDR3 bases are TGTGCCAGCAGCCTCCTAGGCAACGTTCCTGGAAACACCATATATTTT. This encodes CASSLLGNVPGNTIYF. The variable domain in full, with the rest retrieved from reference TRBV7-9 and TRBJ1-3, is DTGVSQNPRHKITKRGQNVTFRCDPISEHNRLYWYRQTLGQGPEFLTYFQNEAQLEKSRLLSDRFSAERPKGSFSTLEIQRTEQGDSAMYLCASSLLGNVPGNTIYFGEGSWLTVV.